Detailed here is one TCR beta chain. Its antigen is still unknown. The data stem from a study of CD8+ T cells in alopecia areata. Study-wide results and caveats: Scalp sample sequencing also detects resident alphabeta T cells of normal skin. Lesional scalp, especially alopecia totalis/universalis, showed higher clonality than normal scalp.

RNA extraction and reverse transcription yielded cDNA as sequencing template. Sequenced by immunoSEQ multiplex PCR; TCRdb stores in-frame clones only, minus some. The profile shows about 180,000 clones, 50% to 70% of them singletons. Trimming stripped 7 bases from V and 2 bases from J, with 5 bases between. Germline assignment: CDR1 SQVTM and CDR2 ANQGSEA. This CDR3 spans 11 amino acids. The chain links TRBV29-1 to TRBJ2-2; D ambiguous. Sequences were derived from CD4+ T cells sorted from blood, sampled at week 0. The TCR originated in a human donor with alopecia areata. DNA of the CDR3: TGCAGCGCCTTCAACACCGGGGAGCTGTTTTTT. Residues: CSAFNTGELFF.